These T cell receptor beta chains were read from a single sample in a study of T cells in Graves' hyperthyroidism and ophthalmopathy. TCRdb analysed the multiplex PCR reads with MiXCR anew, one entry per CDR3 protein. The sample shows 300,000 to 400,000 distinct CDR3 sequences, roughly 15% of them seen only once. The sample comprised blood. The source of these receptors is a woman aged 25 to 39 with Graves' ophthalmopathy. Both conserved end residues are part of each CDR3. Fields, in order: D gene, V gene, clone size, J gene, CDR3 DNA, CDR3 protein. The D gene is left open where the match is weak. Not all rows give a size; the values are once, few, many and, for expanded clones, a class.

d_gene: .
v_gene: TRBV28
abundance: many
j_gene: TRBJ2-2
CDR3nt: TGTGCCAGCATACAGGCGAACACCGGGGAGCTGTTTTTT
CDR3aa: CASIQANTGELFF

d_gene: .
v_gene: TRBV19
abundance: many
j_gene: TRBJ1-1
CDR3nt: TGTGCCAGTAGTGTTACAGGGTTGACCACTGAAGCTTTCTTT
CDR3aa: CASSVTGLTTEAFF

d_gene: TRBD1
v_gene: TRBV6-1
abundance: many
j_gene: TRBJ1-5
CDR3nt: TGTGCCAGCAGGTTGACAGGGGGTAATCAGCCCCAGCATTTT
CDR3aa: CASRLTGGNQPQHF

d_gene: TRBD2
v_gene: TRBV9
abundance: many
j_gene: TRBJ2-3
CDR3nt: TGTGCCAGCAGCGGGCGGGGGGGCCTCGCAGATACGCAGTATTTT
CDR3aa: CASSGRGGLADTQYF

d_gene: .
v_gene: TRBV20-1
abundance: many
j_gene: TRBJ1-1
CDR3nt: TGCAGTGCTAAGGACAGAGGATGGAACACTGAAGCTTTCTTT
CDR3aa: CSAKDRGWNTEAFF

d_gene: .
v_gene: TRBV27
abundance: many
j_gene: TRBJ1-1
CDR3nt: TGTGCCAGCAGGAGAGACAGGTTGGCCACTGAAGCTTTCTTT
CDR3aa: CASRRDRLATEAFF

d_gene: .
v_gene: TRBV6-1
abundance: many
j_gene: TRBJ1-2
CDR3nt: TGTGCCAGCTCAAAACGGGATGGCTACACCTTC
CDR3aa: CASSKRDGYTF

d_gene: TRBD2
v_gene: TRBV2
abundance: many
j_gene: TRBJ2-1
CDR3nt: TGTGCCAGCAGTCTGAGACTAGCTCTGTTCTGGTTCTTC
CDR3aa: CASSLRLALFWFF

d_gene: .
v_gene: TRBV11-2
abundance: many
j_gene: TRBJ2-1
CDR3nt: TGTGCCAGCAGCACCCGCCACGAGGTCGCCTCCTACAATGAGCAGTTCTTC
CDR3aa: CASSTRHEVASYNEQFF

d_gene: .
v_gene: TRBV11-2
abundance: many
j_gene: TRBJ1-2
CDR3nt: TGTGCCAGCAGCTCTCTTTCTAACTATGGCTACACCTTC
CDR3aa: CASSSLSNYGYTF

d_gene: TRBD2
v_gene: TRBV30
abundance: many
j_gene: TRBJ2-5
CDR3nt: TGTGCCTGGAGTGGACCCAGAACCGGGGGGATGAAGACCCAGTACTTC
CDR3aa: CAWSGPRTGGMKTQYF

d_gene: .
v_gene: TRBV20-1
abundance: many
j_gene: TRBJ1-6
CDR3nt: TGCAGTGCTAGCCCCGCGCGCGGGGGGAGGCTTAATTCACCCCTCCACTTT
CDR3aa: CSASPARGGRLNSPLHF

d_gene: .
v_gene: TRBV29-1
abundance: .
j_gene: TRBJ1-2
CDR3nt: TGCAGCGTTGCTCGCGAAAGGGGGGGTGGCTACACCTTC
CDR3aa: CSVARERGGGYTF

d_gene: .
v_gene: TRBV6-1
abundance: .
j_gene: TRBJ2-2
CDR3nt: TGTGCCAGCAGTGTTTGGTTCTCTGGAGGGGGGGCGCGAACCGGGGAGCTGTTTTTT
CDR3aa: CASSVWFSGGGARTGELFF

d_gene: .
v_gene: TRBV12-3/TRBV12-4
abundance: many
j_gene: TRBJ1-6
CDR3nt: TGTGCCAGCAGTTTAGCACTTTTGGGGGGCGGCTCACCCCTCCACTTT
CDR3aa: CASSLALLGGGSPLHF

d_gene: .
v_gene: TRBV27
abundance: many
j_gene: TRBJ2-5
CDR3nt: TGTGCCAGCAGTATTGTGTACTTGGAGACCCAGTACTTC
CDR3aa: CASSIVYLETQYF

d_gene: .
v_gene: TRBV5-1
abundance: many
j_gene: TRBJ2-7
CDR3nt: TGCGCCAGCAGGCCGCTGGTGCAGGATCATTCCTACGAGCAGTACTTC
CDR3aa: CASRPLVQDHSYEQYF

d_gene: .
v_gene: TRBV9
abundance: .
j_gene: TRBJ2-2
CDR3nt: TGTGCCAGCAGCGTAGAGCAGGGGTGGCCCGGGGAGCTGTTTTTT
CDR3aa: CASSVEQGWPGELFF

d_gene: .
v_gene: TRBV6-1
abundance: .
j_gene: TRBJ2-1
CDR3nt: TGCGCCAGCAGTGACAATCAGGGGATCAATGAGCAGTTCTTC
CDR3aa: CASSDNQGINEQFF

d_gene: .
v_gene: TRBV20-1
abundance: .
j_gene: TRBJ2-5
CDR3nt: TGCAGTGCTAGAAGGGCTAATCAAGAGACCCAGTACTTC
CDR3aa: CSARRANQETQYF

d_gene: .
v_gene: TRBV29-1
abundance: few
j_gene: TRBJ2-3
CDR3nt: TGCAGCGTTGTCAGCAAACACGTTTTAGCGAGTCTGGGGGTGAAGTATTTT
CDR3aa: CSVVSKHVLASLGVKYF

d_gene: TRBD1
v_gene: TRBV13
abundance: .
j_gene: TRBJ1-4
CDR3nt: TGTGCCAGCAGCCTCCGGGACAGGGGGCCAACTAATGAAAAACTGTTTTTT
CDR3aa: CASSLRDRGPTNEKLFF

d_gene: TRBD2
v_gene: TRBV29-1
abundance: many
j_gene: TRBJ2-1
CDR3nt: TGCAGCGTTGAAGTCCCAACTAGCGGGGCGGGCAATGAGCAGTTCTTC
CDR3aa: CSVEVPTSGAGNEQFF

d_gene: .
v_gene: TRBV5-1
abundance: many
j_gene: TRBJ2-7
CDR3nt: TGCGCCAGCAGCTTGTCCGTGGCAGCGGAAGGATACGAGCAGTACTTC
CDR3aa: CASSLSVAAEGYEQYF

d_gene: .
v_gene: TRBV5-5
abundance: few
j_gene: TRBJ1-1
CDR3nt: TGTGCCAGCAGCTCCTCGGGAGGGGACACTGAAGCTTTCTTT
CDR3aa: CASSSSGGDTEAFF

d_gene: .
v_gene: TRBV7-6
abundance: few
j_gene: TRBJ1-2
CDR3nt: TGTGCCAGCAGCCCGGGACCCGTTGGGGGGTATGGCTACACCTTC
CDR3aa: CASSPGPVGGYGYTF

d_gene: TRBD2
v_gene: TRBV20-1
abundance: many
j_gene: TRBJ2-1
CDR3nt: TGCAGTGCTAGAGGGACTAGCAGGGCCTACAATGAGCAGTTCTTC
CDR3aa: CSARGTSRAYNEQFF

d_gene: TRBD1
v_gene: TRBV6-1
abundance: many
j_gene: TRBJ1-5
CDR3nt: TGTGCCAGCAGGAAGGACAGGGGCCATCAGCCCCAGCATTTT
CDR3aa: CASRKDRGHQPQHF

d_gene: TRBD1
v_gene: TRBV7-9
abundance: many
j_gene: TRBJ1-6
CDR3nt: TGTGCCAGCAGCGCCGACAGGGTTTCACCCCTCCACTTT
CDR3aa: CASSADRVSPLHF

d_gene: .
v_gene: TRBV18
abundance: many
j_gene: TRBJ2-5
CDR3nt: TGTGCCAGCTCACCCGACCAGGGGGGACAAGAGACCCAGTACTTC
CDR3aa: CASSPDQGGQETQYF

d_gene: .
v_gene: TRBV20-1
abundance: many
j_gene: TRBJ1-1
CDR3nt: TGCAGTGCTAGAGGGTCAGAAGGGAGCCGACTTGAAGCTTTCTTT
CDR3aa: CSARGSEGSRLEAFF

d_gene: TRBD1
v_gene: TRBV5-5
abundance: .
j_gene: TRBJ1-3
CDR3nt: TGTGCCAGCAGCCAAACTCACACGGGACAGTCTGGAAACACCATATATTTT
CDR3aa: CASSQTHTGQSGNTIYF

d_gene: .
v_gene: TRBV11-3
abundance: many
j_gene: TRBJ1-1
CDR3nt: TGTGCCAGCAGCCCAACCCCCTTTTTGGACAGAGTAGACAACACTGAAGCTTTCTTT
CDR3aa: CASSPTPFLDRVDNTEAFF

d_gene: .
v_gene: TRBV7-7
abundance: .
j_gene: TRBJ2-5
CDR3nt: TGTGCTAGTGGTATGTCGGCGTCCCAAGAGACCCAGTACTTC
CDR3aa: CASGMSASQETQYF

d_gene: .
v_gene: TRBV28
abundance: .
j_gene: TRBJ1-6
CDR3nt: TGTGCCAGCAGTTATAGCCGGATGAGCTCCTATAATTCACCCCTCCACTTT
CDR3aa: CASSYSRMSSYNSPLHF

d_gene: .
v_gene: TRBV13
abundance: few
j_gene: TRBJ2-7
CDR3nt: TGTGCCAGCAGCTTGGGCGGGCTCCCCTCCTACGAGCAGTACTTC
CDR3aa: CASSLGGLPSYEQYF

d_gene: TRBD1
v_gene: TRBV4-1
abundance: .
j_gene: TRBJ2-1
CDR3nt: TGTGCCAGCAGCCAAGATGACAGGGGAAACTACAATGAGCAGTTCTTC
CDR3aa: CASSQDDRGNYNEQFF

d_gene: .
v_gene: TRBV30
abundance: many
j_gene: TRBJ1-1
CDR3nt: TGTGCCTGGAGTAGAAGTCAGGTGAACACTGAAGCTTTCTTT
CDR3aa: CAWSRSQVNTEAFF

d_gene: .
v_gene: TRBV20-1
abundance: few
j_gene: TRBJ2-4
CDR3nt: TGCAGTGCTAGTCCGTTAGCCAAAAACATTCAGTACTTC
CDR3aa: CSASPLAKNIQYF

d_gene: TRBD1
v_gene: TRBV20-1
abundance: many
j_gene: TRBJ2-7
CDR3nt: TGCAGTGCTGGGACAGGGAGCTCCTACGAGCAGTACTTC
CDR3aa: CSAGTGSSYEQYF

d_gene: .
v_gene: TRBV20-1
abundance: many
j_gene: TRBJ2-7
CDR3nt: TGCAGTGCTAGAGATCCTGAGAAAAACCCCTACGAGCAGTACTTC
CDR3aa: CSARDPEKNPYEQYF

d_gene: TRBD1
v_gene: TRBV20-1
abundance: many
j_gene: TRBJ2-7
CDR3nt: TGCAGTGCTGGAATGGACAGGATACCCTACGAGCAGTACTTC
CDR3aa: CSAGMDRIPYEQYF

d_gene: .
v_gene: TRBV14
abundance: many
j_gene: TRBJ2-7
CDR3nt: TGTGCCAGCAGCCCCGTTTTGGGACTCCCTCTCGAGCAGTACTTC
CDR3aa: CASSPVLGLPLEQYF